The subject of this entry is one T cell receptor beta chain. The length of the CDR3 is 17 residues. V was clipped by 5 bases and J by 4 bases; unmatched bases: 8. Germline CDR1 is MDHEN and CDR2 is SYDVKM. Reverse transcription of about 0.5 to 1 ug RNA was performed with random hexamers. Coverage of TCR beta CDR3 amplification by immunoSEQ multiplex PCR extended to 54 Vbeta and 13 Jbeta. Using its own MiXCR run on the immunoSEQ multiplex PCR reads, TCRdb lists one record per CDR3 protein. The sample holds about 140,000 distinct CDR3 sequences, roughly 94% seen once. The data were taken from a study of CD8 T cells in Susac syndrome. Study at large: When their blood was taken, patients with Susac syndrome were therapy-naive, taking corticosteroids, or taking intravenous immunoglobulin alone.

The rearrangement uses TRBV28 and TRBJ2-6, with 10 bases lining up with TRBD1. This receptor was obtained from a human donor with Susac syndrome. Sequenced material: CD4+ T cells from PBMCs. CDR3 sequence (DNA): TGTGCCAGCAGTATTCGACAGGGGGCGGGGGGGGCCAACGTCCTGACTTTC. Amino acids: CASSIRQGAGGANVLTF.